This T cell receptor (beta chain) was captured in a study of shared clonotypes between healthy human individuals. The CDR3 covers 15 residues. Germline CDR1 and CDR2: MNHEY and SMNVEV (reference sequence). Trimming took 7 bases from V and 3 from J, leaving 19 bases between them. Division of CD4+ cells produced a CD45RA+ naive subset and a CD45RA-negative memory subset. Whole-study findings and limits: Compared with memory subsets, naive subsets generally had larger estimated richness. Genetic and exposure-history diversity was limited by the small donor number.

Details on this clone: Its matching antigen is unknown.

Profiled with immunoSEQ multiplex PCR; TCRdb holds only in-frame clones, not every one. The sample has under 1,100,000 clones, 70% to 80% seen once. V is TRBV27 and J is TRBJ2-7; tentatively, D is TRBD1 (5 bases). The TCR sequence derives from a man aged 18 to 30 in good health. Some clones in this sample may be carry-over from other donors' samples. Sequenced: memory CD4+ T cells from PBMCs. Subset given: CD45RA-negative fraction. The CDR3 reads CASTFFRDQGYEQYF. The CDR3 coding sequence is TGTGCCAGCACCTTCTTCAGGGATCAAGGCTACGAGCAGTACTTC.